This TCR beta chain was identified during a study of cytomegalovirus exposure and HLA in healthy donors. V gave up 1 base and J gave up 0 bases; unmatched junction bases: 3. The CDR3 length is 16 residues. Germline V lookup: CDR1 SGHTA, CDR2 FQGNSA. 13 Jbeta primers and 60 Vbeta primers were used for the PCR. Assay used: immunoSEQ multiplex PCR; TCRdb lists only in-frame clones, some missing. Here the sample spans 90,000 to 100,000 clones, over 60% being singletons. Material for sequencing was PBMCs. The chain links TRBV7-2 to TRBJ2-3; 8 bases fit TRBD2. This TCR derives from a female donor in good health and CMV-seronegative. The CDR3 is CASSLGGGLSTDTQYF. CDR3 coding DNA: TGTGCCAGCAGCTTAGGCGGGGGGCTGAGCACAGATACGCAGTATTTT.